Shown below are 28 T cell receptor beta chains from a single sample sequenced in a study of cytomegalovirus exposure and HLA in healthy donors. PCR involved 60 Vbeta and 13 Jbeta primers. The method was immunoSEQ multiplex PCR; TCRdb's version includes in-frame clones alone and lacks a portion of them. Of some 150,000 clones listed, roughly 84% were seen once; the top ten hold over 1.5%. The specimen sequenced was PBMCs. These receptors came from a woman under 30 in good health and CMV-seronegative.

The chain has TRBV7-9 and TRBJ1-1; TRBD1 agrees at 11 bases. The CDR3 consists of 14 residues. V lost 5 bases to trimming and J lost 6 bases; unmatched junction nucleotides: 5. CDR1 SEHNR and CDR2 FQNEAQ come from the germline V gene (reference sequence). CDR3 DNA sequence: TGTGCCAGCAGCACGGGACAGGGGGTTTCTGAAGCTTTCTTT. Its protein is CASSTGQGVSEAFF. Variable domain in full (rest from reference TRBV7-9 and TRBJ1-1): DTGVSQNPRHKITKRGQNVTFRCDPISEHNRLYWYRQTLGQGPEFLTYFQNEAQLEKSRLLSDRFSAERPKGSFSTLEIQRTEQGDSAMYLCASSTGQGVSEAFFGQGTRLTVV.

V is TRBV5-6 and J is TRBJ2-6, with D maybe TRBD1 (6 bases). Trimming cost V 4 bases and J 0 bases, with 20 bases left between them. This CDR3 has 19 amino acids. CDR1 is SGHDT and CDR2 is YYEEEE in the germline V gene. The CDR3 here is CASSIFRTAGSSGANVLTF. In DNA, the CDR3 is TGTGCCAGCAGCATATTTAGGACAGCCGGTAGCTCTGGGGCCAACGTCCTGACTTTC.

The rearrangement joins TRBV5-1 to TRBJ1-2; TRBD1 aligns across 9 bases. V lost 2 bases and J lost 2; bases outside the gene matches: 7. The CDR3 totals 16 residues. Germline V gene data show CDR1 as SGHRS and CDR2 as YFSETQ. CDR3 sequence: CASSFGKGQGNYGYTF. The CDR3 DNA is TGCGCCAGCAGCTTTGGAAAAGGACAGGGGAACTATGGCTACACCTTC.

This chain links TRBV6-5 with TRBJ2-1, with 11 bases that match TRBD1. This CDR3 contains 15 residues. The junction had 6 bases not matched to a gene; V was cut back by 2 bases and J by 9 bases. The germline V gene has CDR1 MNHEY and CDR2 SVGAGI. The CDR3 is CASSYTRDRGVEQFF. CDR3 DNA sequence: TGTGCCAGCAGTTACACCCGGGACAGGGGGGTTGAGCAGTTCTTC.

V and J are TRBV6-1 and TRBJ2-5, with a tentative D call TRBD2 (6 bases). The V and J ends lost 5 bases and 2 bases respectively, with 12 bases between them. Germline V lookup: CDR1 MNHNS, CDR2 SASEGT. This CDR3 has 14 amino acids. The CDR3 DNA sequence: TGTGCCAGCAGTTCTAGCGTATTACAAGAGACCCAGTACTTC. It codes for CASSSSVLQETQYF.

This sequence joins TRBV2 and TRBJ2-1; D is uncertain. The CDR3 totals 11 residues. Trimming cost V 5 bases and J 4 bases, with 3 bases left between them. Germline values: CDR1 SNHLY, CDR2 FYNNEI. For the CDR3, the DNA is TGTGCCAGCAGTCCGTACAATGAGCAGTTCTTC. It is translated as CASSPYNEQFF.

The chain recombines TRBV5-1 with TRBJ1-5, with D tentatively TRBD1 (6 bases). Trimming took 1 base from V and 1 from J, leaving 21 bases between them. Germline lookup yields CDR1 SGHRS and CDR2 YFSETQ. This CDR3 region has 19 residues. The CDR3 DNA is TGCGCCAGCAGCTTGTTATGGAGCAGGGGTCCGCTGAGCAATCAGCCCCAGCATTTT. Its protein is CASSLLWSRGPLSNQPQHF.

This clone was found a few times. The chain is built from TRBV5-4 and TRBJ2-5, with D possibly being TRBD1 (5 bases). CDR3 length: 14 amino acids. Germline V gene data show CDR1 as SGHNT and CDR2 as YYREEE (reference sequence). V was shortened by 5 bases and J by 0 bases, with 11 bases between the two germline ends. The CDR3 sequence is CASSHQTDQETQYF. CDR3 coding DNA: TGTGCCAGCAGTCACCAGACAGACCAAGAGACCCAGTACTTC.

J is TRBJ1-2 and V is TRBV10-3, with 7 bases identical to TRBD1. CDR1 is ENHRY and CDR2 is SYGVKD in the germline V gene. V gave up 7 bases and J gave up 4 bases; unmatched junction bases: 3. This CDR3 has 12 amino acids. CDR3 in amino acids: CAITGDSYGYTF. The DNA of the CDR3 is TGTGCCATCACAGGGGACAGCTATGGCTACACCTTC.

A word on this clone: The junction differs from germline at one of its ends, possibly a read error. The gene calls are TRBV7-9 and TRBJ2-5; 8 nucleotides agree with TRBD1. CDR1 and CDR2 from the germline V gene are SEHNR and FQNEAQ (reference sequence). The CDR3 consists of 18 residues. The CDR3 DNA reads TGTTCCAGCAGCCCCTCTCGAGGGGACAGGATAGAACAAGAGACCCAGTACTTC. This sequence encodes CSSSPSRGDRIEQETQYF. The whole variable domain, filled in from reference TRBV7-9 and TRBJ2-5, reads DTGVSQNPRHKITKRGQNVTFRCDPISEHNRLYWYRQTLGQGPEFLTYFQNEAQLEKSRLLSDRFSAERPKGSFSTLEIQRTEQGDSAMYLCSSSPSRGDRIEQETQYFGPGTRLLVL.

The chain couples TRBV10-2 to TRBJ1-1, with D hard to call. CDR3 length: 14 amino acids. V was clipped by 7 bases and J by 2 bases, with 14 bases between them. CDR1 and CDR2 (germline): WSHSY, SAAADI. This CDR3 is CASNEQALNTEAFF. CDR3 DNA: TGCGCCAGCAATGAACAAGCGCTAAACACTGAAGCTTTCTTT.

The chain recombines TRBV11-2 with TRBJ1-2; 7 bases line up with TRBD1. Per germline, CDR1 SGHAT and CDR2 FQNNGV. V lost 5 bases and J lost 6; bases outside the gene matches: 6. The CDR3 spans 13 residues. Here the CDR3 reads CASSPRQGDGYTF. The CDR3 DNA reads TGTGCCAGCAGCCCGCGACAGGGAGATGGCTACACCTTC.

V is TRBV2 and J is TRBJ2-1, with no clear D. The V and J ends lost 3 bases and 0 bases respectively, with 6 bases between them. Germline-derived CDR1 and CDR2 are SNHLY and FYNNEI. The CDR3 extends over 14 amino acids. The CDR3 bases are TGTGCCAGCAGTGACTTAGACTCCTACAATGAGCAGTTCTTC. This translates into CASSDLDSYNEQFF.

The sample holds one count of this clone. The chain couples TRBV10-2 to TRBJ1-3; 7 bases fit TRBD1. Germline loops: CDR1 WSHSY, CDR2 SAAADI. The CDR3 is 13 residues long. V lost 5 bases, J lost 7 bases, and 5 bases stayed unmatched. The CDR3 sequence is CASSQGGRNTIYF. The CDR3 nucleotides are TGCGCCAGCAGTCAGGGGGGTAGGAACACCATATATTTT.

This CDR3 is CASSRQGNTGELFF. The DNA of the CDR3 is TGTGCCAGCAGCCGACAGGGGAACACCGGGGAGCTGTTTTTT. V and J are TRBV6-5 and TRBJ2-2, with 7 bases lining up with TRBD1. The length of the CDR3 is 14 residues. Trimming at V came to 6 bases and at J to 1 base, leaving 2 bases not matched to a gene. Germline loops: CDR1 MNHEY, CDR2 SVGAGI.

The V gene is TRBV25-1, the J gene TRBJ1-4; 12 nucleotides match TRBD1. The CDR3 spans 14 residues. V shed 6 bases and J 7 bases; nucleotides not matched to a gene: 3. Looked up from germline, CDR1 is MGHDK and CDR2 is SYGVNS. In nucleotides, the CDR3 is TGTGCCAGCAGAGGGGACAGGGGGCCTGAAAAACTGTTTTTT. As protein: CASRGDRGPEKLFF.

The genes are TRBV6-1 and TRBJ2-7; TRBD1 agrees at 11 bases. V lost 8 bases, J lost 4 bases, and 4 bases stayed unmatched. The CDR3 has 13 amino acids. Germline V CDR1 and CDR2: MNHNS, SASEGT. The CDR3 spells CASRRDRGYEQYF. CDR3 DNA: TGTGCCAGCCGAAGGGACAGGGGGTACGAGCAGTACTTC.

V gene TRBV19 combines with J gene TRBJ2-5; a possible D gene is TRBD1 (5 bases). The DNA end favors TRBJ2-7, so the J call may be wrong. Looked up from germline, CDR1 is LNHDA and CDR2 is SQIVND (reference sequence). The CDR3 runs to 13 residues. CDR3 region: CASSTAGSYEQYF. The CDR3 bases are TGTGCCAGTAGTACTGCAGGGTCCTACGAGCAGTACTTC.

J is TRBJ2-5 and V is TRBV13; 10 bases align to TRBD2. Germline V gene data show CDR1 as PRHDT and CDR2 as FYEKMQ (reference sequence). V dropped 4 bases and J dropped 5; count of bases not matched to a gene: 4. This CDR3 comprises 14 residues. CDR3 amino acids: CASSSSGGAETQYF. CDR3 nucleotide sequence: TGTGCCAGCAGCTCGAGCGGGGGGGCTGAGACCCAGTACTTC.

The V call is TRBV13, the J call TRBJ1-2, with a possible D match to TRBD1 (5 bases). CDR3 length: 14 residues. The germline CDR1 and CDR2 sequences are PRHDT and FYEKMQ (reference sequence). Trimming shortened V by 5 bases and J by 4 bases, and 14 bases separated the two germline ends. The CDR3 reads CASSAGTGLYGYTF. CDR3 sequence (DNA): TGTGCCAGCAGCGCAGGGACGGGACTCTATGGCTACACCTTC.

The chain links TRBV15 to TRBJ1-2; 11 bases line up with TRBD1. From germline, CDR1 is LNHNV and CDR2 YYDKDF (reference sequence). The V segment lost 5 bases and the J segment 4 bases; nucleotides outside the gene matches: 6. There are 15 residues in the CDR3. The CDR3 loop is CATSFGTGGGYGYTF. The CDR3 DNA reads as TGTGCCACCAGCTTCGGGACAGGGGGTGGCTATGGCTACACCTTC. Full variable domain (remainder filled in from reference TRBV15 and TRBJ1-2): DAMVIQNPRYQVTQFGKPVTLSCSQTLNHNVMYWYQQKSSQAPKLLFHYYDKDFNNEADTPDNFQSRRPNTSFCFLDIRSPGLGDTAMYLCATSFGTGGGYGYTFGSGTRLTVV.

The genes are TRBV18 and TRBJ2-7; 7 nucleotides align to TRBD1. V was clipped by 1 base and J by 2 bases; unmatched bases: 5. This CDR3 is 15 amino acids long. Germline lookup yields CDR1 KGHSH and CDR2 LQKENI. In nucleotides, the CDR3 is TGTGCCAGCTCACCACTGGACACAGGGGCCTACGAGCAGTACTTC. This gives the protein CASSPLDTGAYEQYF. Drawing the rest from reference TRBV18 and TRBJ2-7, the complete variable domain is NAGVMQNPRHLVRRRGQEARLRCSPMKGHSHVYWYRQLPEEGLKFMVYLQKENIIDESGMPKERFSAEFPKEGPSILRIQQVVRGDSAAYFCASSPLDTGAYEQYFGPGTRLTVT.

This sequence joins TRBV19 and TRBJ1-2; no clear D gene. In germline, CDR1 is LNHDA, CDR2 SQIVND (reference sequence). This CDR3 has 13 amino acids. Deletions cut 5 bases from V and 4 bases from J, with 11 bases between. CDR3 loop: CASSLGPSYGYTF. The CDR3, as DNA: TGTGCCAGTAGTTTGGGCCCCTCCTATGGCTACACCTTC.

The chain links TRBV21-1 to TRBJ1-3; the DNA was not compared with TRBD1, the D call given in the table. TRBV21-1 constitutes a pseudogene. The CDR3 loop spans 15 amino acids. CDR3 bases: TGTGCCAGCAGCAAAGACAGGGACTCTGGAAACACCATATATTTT. Protein product: CASSKDRDSGNTIYF.

The chain joins TRBV5-1 to TRBJ2-5; 12 bases are shared with TRBD2. With 3 bases clipped from V and 4 bases from J, the junction kept 7 bases outside the gene matches. Per germline, CDR1 SGHRS and CDR2 YFSETQ. This CDR3 region has 16 residues. CDR3 coding DNA: TGCGCCAGCAGCTCTGGACTAGCGGGGACATTAGAGACCCAGTACTTC. It specifies CASSSGLAGTLETQYF.

The gene calls are TRBV30 and TRBJ2-2; a weak D match, TRBD2 (5 bases). V was trimmed by 4 bases and J by 4 bases, leaving 19 bases between them. Per the germline V gene, CDR1 is GTSNPN and CDR2 is SVGIG (reference sequence). This CDR3 has 16 residues. CDR3: CAWNEGRRRSTGELFF. The DNA for the CDR3 is TGTGCCTGGAACGAAGGGCGGAGGAGAAGCACCGGGGAGCTGTTTTTT.

The chain carries TRBV23-1 and TRBJ2-4; TRBD1 matches 7 bases. TRBV23-1 is an ORF; its function is uncertain. J lost 4 bases, V lost 3 bases, and 3 bases had no gene match. The length of the CDR3 is 14 residues. The CDR3 is CASSQGTEKNIQYF. The CDR3 bases are TGCGCCAGCAGTCAGGGGACAGAGAAAAACATTCAGTACTTC.

V and J are TRBV10-3 and TRBJ2-7; 12 nucleotides align to TRBD1. V lost 2 bases, J lost 6 bases, and 5 bases stayed unmatched. The germline CDR1 and CDR2 sequences are ENHRY and SYGVKD. This CDR3 contains 15 residues. The CDR3 reads CAISEPGTGGSEQYF. CDR3 sequence (DNA): TGTGCCATCAGTGAGCCCGGGACAGGGGGCTCCGAGCAGTACTTC.